The 27 T cell receptor beta chains below were found in one sample sequenced in a study of vaccination and CD4 T cells after COVID-19. Treatment here: approximately 10-day PBMC culture with coronavirus spike peptide pools or control peptides (ViraFEST assay). Sequencing of cultured CD4+ T cell DNA used the Oncomine TCR Beta short-read assay. TCRdb re-analysed the PCR reads in MiXCR, keeping a single row per CDR3 protein. The table has about 11,000 distinct CDR3 sequences, 44% seen once; the top ten hold less than 45%. No cognate antigen is known for these TCRs. The sample comprised CD4+ T cells from blood, cultured in vitro. The receptor source for this set is a human donor who had recovered from COVID-19.

V is TRBV5-1 and J is TRBJ1-4; D is uncertain. The V and J ends lost 5 bases and 2 bases respectively, with 10 bases between them. The CDR3 has 14 amino acids. Germline V lookup: CDR1 SGHRS, CDR2 YFSETQ. This CDR3 is CASSAGLTNEKLFF. The CDR3 region has the DNA TGCGCCAGCAGTGCCGGGTTGACTAATGAAAAACTGTTTTTT.

The chain employs TRBV11-2 and TRBJ2-5; 7 bases match TRBD2. The V segment lost 5 bases and the J segment 2 bases; nucleotides outside the gene matches: 11. CDR1 is SGHAT and CDR2 is FQNNGV in the germline V gene. The CDR3 runs to 16 residues. The CDR3 here is CASSKEAGPFQETQYF. CDR3 bases: TGTGCCAGCAGCAAAGAAGCGGGGCCTTTTCAAGAGACCCAGTACTTC.

The J gene is TRBJ2-5, the V gene TRBV4-1; 13 positions match TRBD2. Germline lookup yields CDR1 MGHRA and CDR2 YSYEKL. V gave up 1 base and J gave up 5 bases; unmatched junction bases: 10. The CDR3 covers 18 residues. In DNA form, the CDR3 reads TGCGCCAGCAGCCAAGCTTTGGGAACTAGCGGGGGGGCCGAGACCCAGTACTTC. This sequence encodes CASSQALGTSGGAETQYF.

This clonotype has a handful of counts. The rearrangement links TRBV12-3 or TRBV12-4 to TRBJ2-5, with TRBD2 matching 8 bases. The CDR3 is made up of 15 amino acids. V shed 6 bases, J shed 5 bases, and the junction held 11 bases outside the gene matches. CDR3 sequence (DNA): TGTGCCAGCAGCTATCGGGGGGGTATTAATGAGACCCAGTACTTC. This gives the protein CASSYRGGINETQYF.

V is TRBV20-1 and J is TRBJ1-1; D uncertain. This CDR3 spans 14 amino acids. V was trimmed by 6 bases and J by 2 bases, leaving 16 bases between them. Germline V lookup: CDR1 DFQATT, CDR2 SNEGSKA (reference sequence). The CDR3 region is CSAPPVLGNTEAFF. The CDR3, as DNA: TGCAGTGCCCCTCCGGTTTTAGGAAACACTGAAGCTTTCTTT.

Only a few counts were recorded for this clonotype. The chain joins TRBV7-8 to TRBJ1-4; perhaps TRBD1 as D (5 bases). V lost 5 bases and J lost 5, with 9 bases in between. This CDR3 has 13 amino acids. Germline assignment: CDR1 SGHVS and CDR2 FQNEAQ. Here the CDR3 DNA reads TGTGCCAGCAGCCCCGGGGCCAATGAAAAACTGTTTTTT. It translates to CASSPGANEKLFF.

This clonotype was recorded a few times. The chain employs TRBV11-3 and TRBJ2-7; D may be TRBD2 (6 bases). The germline V and J ends were trimmed by 2 bases and 3 bases, with 14 bases remaining between them. CDR3 length: 15 residues. Germline-derived CDR1 and CDR2 are SGHNT and YENEEA. The CDR3 bases are TGTGCCAGCAGCTTAAGGCTAGCGAGCTACTACGAGCAGTACTTC. Amino acid sequence: CASSLRLASYYEQYF.

This clonotype has a handful of counts. The rearrangement links TRBV27 to TRBJ1-1; 12 bases are shared with TRBD1. The CDR3 has 13 amino acids. V lost 6 bases to trimming and J lost 5 bases; unmatched junction nucleotides: 1. Germline values: CDR1 MNHEY, CDR2 SMNVEV (reference sequence). This CDR3 is CASRGQGATEAFF. DNA of the CDR3: TGTGCCAGCAGGGGACAGGGGGCGACTGAAGCTTTCTTT.

This clonotype was observed a few times. The chain couples TRBV27 to TRBJ1-2; 7 nucleotides line up with TRBD1. The J segment lost 8 bases and the V segment lost 3 bases, leaving 6 bases of the junction unmatched. The CDR3 is 13 residues long. From germline, CDR1 is MNHEY and CDR2 SMNVEV (reference sequence). The CDR3 reads CASSFGRGLGYTF. In nucleotides, the CDR3 is TGTGCCAGCAGTTTTGGGAGGGGGCTGGGCTACACCTTC.

The table lists this clonotype with a few counts. The chain joins TRBV7-9 to TRBJ1-2; D remains ambiguous. The V and J ends lost 2 bases and 8 bases respectively, with 21 bases between them. The CDR3 sequence is 16 residues long. Germline CDR1 reads SEHNR; CDR2 reads FQNEAQ (reference sequence). The CDR3 loop is CASSLMSLGSSDGYTF. The DNA of the CDR3 is TGTGCCAGCAGCTTAATGTCTCTTGGGTCTAGTGACGGCTACACCTTC.

This clonotype was recorded a few times. The V gene is TRBV20-1, the J gene TRBJ2-7; the D gene could be TRBD1 or TRBD2 (5 bases each). Germline CDR1 is DFQATT and CDR2 is SNEGSKA (reference sequence). This CDR3 spans 13 amino acids. V was cut by 6 bases and J by 4 bases, with 16 bases left in between. Here the CDR3 DNA reads TGCAGTGCCCTACCGGGACCCAAATACGAGCAGTACTTC. Translation: CSALPGPKYEQYF.

The genes are TRBV9 and TRBJ1-1, with D maybe TRBD1 (6 bases). The germline gives CDR1 SGDLS, CDR2 YYNGEE. V gave up 4 bases and J gave up 1 base, with 11 bases separating them. The CDR3 is 14 residues long. The chain's CDR3 is CASSRGQTNTEAFF. Here the CDR3 DNA reads TGTGCCAGCAGCCGCGGACAGACGAACACTGAAGCTTTCTTT.

The gene calls are TRBV29-1 and TRBJ2-7, with TRBD1 as a possible D gene (5 bases). CDR3 length equals 17 residues. The V and J ends lost 0 bases and 1 base respectively, with 19 bases between them. Germline assignment: CDR1 SQVTM and CDR2 ANQGSEA. The DNA for the CDR3 is TGCAGCGTTGAAGATCGTGGCAAGGGGTCCTTATCCTACGAGCAGTACTTC. Protein: CSVEDRGKGSLSYEQYF.

The chain uses TRBV12-5 and TRBJ1-1; a weak D match, TRBD1 (5 bases). This CDR3 contains 14 residues. The V and J ends lost 7 bases and 1 base respectively, with 13 bases between them. From germline, CDR1 is LGHNT and CDR2 FRNRAP. The CDR3 loop reads CASAEVTGNTEAFF. For the CDR3, the DNA is TGTGCTAGTGCCGAAGTCACAGGGAACACTGAAGCTTTCTTT.

The V and J genes are TRBV11-3 and TRBJ2-7; D may correspond to TRBD1 or TRBD2 (5 bases each). CDR3 size: 18 residues. Germline V gene sequence: CDR1 SGHNT, CDR2 YENEEA. V dropped 0 bases and J dropped 2 bases, with 20 bases sitting between them. CDR3 residues: CASSLEWSLGDGTYEQYF. CDR3 bases: TGTGCCAGCAGCTTAGAATGGAGTTTAGGGGACGGAACCTACGAGCAGTACTTC.

CDR3 DNA: TGTGCCAGTACCAAACAGGGGGCGGGTCAGCCCCAGCATTTT. It specifies CASTKQGAGQPQHF. This sequence joins TRBV19 and TRBJ1-5; 9 bases fit TRBD1. Germline values: CDR1 LNHDA, CDR2 SQIVND (reference sequence). The CDR3 length is 14 residues. V shed 7 bases and J 6 bases; nucleotides not matched to a gene: 7.

This clonotype has a handful of counts. The chain employs TRBV28 and TRBJ2-1; the D gene is possibly TRBD1 (5 bases). V shed 6 bases and J shed 9 bases, with 18 bases lying between them. The CDR3 is 14 residues long. CDR1 and CDR2 from the germline V gene are MDHEN and SYDVKM. CDR3 nucleotides: TGTGCCAGCAGCAGACAGCTCCGAGGACGTGAGCAGTTCTTC. It encodes CASSRQLRGREQFF.

This clonotype was seen a few times. The chain couples TRBV16 to TRBJ1-6, with D possibly being TRBD1 (5 bases). Trimming cost V 1 base and J 11 bases, with 21 bases left between them. The CDR3 contains 17 residues. CDR1 and CDR2 from the germline V gene are KGHSY and FQNENV. CDR3 in DNA: TGTGCCAGCAGCCAATACCCACGGACTTCCGGGGGGGCACCCCTCCACTTT. This translates into CASSQYPRTSGGAPLHF.

Only a few counts were recorded for this clonotype. The rearrangement uses TRBV20-1 and TRBJ1-2; tentative D call: TRBD1 (5 bases). Germline assignment: CDR1 DFQATT and CDR2 SNEGSKA (reference sequence). Trimming pared 2 bases from V and 1 base from J, leaving 8 bases between. There are 13 residues in the CDR3. The CDR3 spells CSARPGLNYGYTF. In DNA form, the CDR3 reads TGCAGTGCTAGACCGGGACTTAACTATGGCTACACCTTC.

This clonotype was counted a few times. This sequence joins TRBV27 and TRBJ1-1; D remains unclear. This CDR3 comprises 12 residues. The germline gives CDR1 MNHEY, CDR2 SMNVEV (reference sequence). The CDR3 nucleotides are TGTGCTCAGCGGGAAATGCACACTGAAGCTTTCTTT. Its translation: CAQREMHTEAFF.

The CDR3 nucleotides read TGTGCCAGCAGGCCTGGAGCGAACACCGGGGAGCTGTTTTTT. Encoded protein: CASRPGANTGELFF. This sequence joins TRBV6-1 and TRBJ2-2; the D is unclear. CDR3 size: 14 residues. Germline CDR1 MNHNS, CDR2 SASEGT. V lost 6 bases and J 0 bases, leaving 8 bases between the germline ends.

This clonotype was detected only a few times. J is TRBJ1-2 and V is TRBV6-1, with D perhaps TRBD1 (5 bases). This CDR3 region has 14 residues. Germline CDR1 MNHNS, CDR2 SASEGT. V was trimmed by 6 bases and J by 7 bases, leaving 18 bases between them. CDR3 DNA sequence: TGTGCCAGCAGACTACGGGACTCCCAGGGTGGCTACACCTTC. This gives the protein CASRLRDSQGGYTF.

This clonotype was detected only a few times. The rearrangement links TRBV10-1 to TRBJ2-7; a possible D gene is TRBD1 (6 bases). The CDR3 extends over 15 amino acids. V lost 5 bases, J lost 4 bases, and 18 bases lay in between. Germline values: CDR1 WNHNN, CDR2 SYGVQD (reference sequence). The CDR3 DNA sequence: TGCGCCAGCAGTTTCGTCCCTACAGGGCCTTACGAGCAGTACTTC. Its translation: CASSFVPTGPYEQYF.

By sample fraction, this clonotype is medium-sized. This sequence joins TRBV2 and TRBJ1-5; D is undetermined. This CDR3 comprises 16 residues. Germline V lookup: CDR1 SNHLY, CDR2 FYNNEI. V was shortened by 3 bases and J by 0 bases, with 12 bases between the two germline ends. In nucleotides, the CDR3 is TGTGCCAGCAGTGAGACCGTTGGGATTAGCAATCAGCCCCAGCATTTT. Translation gives CASSETVGISNQPQHF.

The chain employs TRBV7-6 and TRBJ2-5; possibly TRBD2 for D (7 bases). The CDR3 runs to 17 residues. Germline CDR1 SGHVS, CDR2 FNYEAQ. V lost 0 bases to trimming and J lost 1 base, with 15 bases between them. The CDR3: CASSLAGMAGAQETQYF. The CDR3 nucleotides are TGTGCCAGCAGCTTAGCAGGGATGGCGGGGGCCCAAGAGACCCAGTACTTC.

V and J are TRBV29-1 and TRBJ2-7, with D perhaps matching TRBD2 (5 bases). Trimming took off 6 bases at V and 4 bases at J, with 13 bases between the two ends. This CDR3 contains 12 residues. The V gene's germline CDR1 is SQVTM and CDR2 ANQGSEA. Written as DNA, the CDR3 is TGCAGCGTAGGGTCGGGAAGATACGAGCAGTACTTC. Translating it yields CSVGSGRYEQYF.

In its sample, this clonotype ranks as medium-sized. This chain links TRBV4-1 with TRBJ2-4, with a possible D match to TRBD2 (5 bases). CDR1 is MGHRA, CDR2 YSYEKL, per germline. The CDR3 spans 17 residues. V lost 6 bases and J lost 1, with 19 bases in between. The CDR3 protein is CASSPLHPGEAKNIQYF. The CDR3 bases are TGCGCCAGCAGTCCCTTACACCCCGGGGAGGCCAAAAACATTCAGTACTTC.